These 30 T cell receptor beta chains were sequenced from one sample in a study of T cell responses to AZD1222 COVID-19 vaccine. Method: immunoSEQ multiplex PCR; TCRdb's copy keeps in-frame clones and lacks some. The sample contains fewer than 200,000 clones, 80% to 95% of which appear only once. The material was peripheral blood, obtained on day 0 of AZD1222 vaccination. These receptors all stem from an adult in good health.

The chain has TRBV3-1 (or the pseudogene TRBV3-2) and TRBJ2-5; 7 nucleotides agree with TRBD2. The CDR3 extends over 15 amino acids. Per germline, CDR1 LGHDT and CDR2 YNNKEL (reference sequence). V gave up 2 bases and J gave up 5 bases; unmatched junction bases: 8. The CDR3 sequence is CASSQRTGGFETQYF. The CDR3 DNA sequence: TGTGCCAGCAGCCAAAGAACGGGAGGTTTTGAGACCCAGTACTTC.

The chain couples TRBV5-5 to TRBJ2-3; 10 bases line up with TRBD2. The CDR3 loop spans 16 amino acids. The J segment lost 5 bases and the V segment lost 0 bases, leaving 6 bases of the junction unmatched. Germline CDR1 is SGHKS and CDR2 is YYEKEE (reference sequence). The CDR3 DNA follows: TGTGCCAGCAGCTTGGAAATAGCGGGGGGCGGAGATACGCAGTATTTT. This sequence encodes CASSLEIAGGGDTQYF.

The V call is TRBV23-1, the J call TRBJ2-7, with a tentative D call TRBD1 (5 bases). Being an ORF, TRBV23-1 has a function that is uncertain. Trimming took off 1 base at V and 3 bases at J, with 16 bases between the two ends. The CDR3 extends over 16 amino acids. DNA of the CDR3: TGCGCCAGCAGTCAATTCGGGCAGGGCAAGATCTACGAGCAGTACGTC. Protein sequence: CASSQFGQGKIYEQYV.

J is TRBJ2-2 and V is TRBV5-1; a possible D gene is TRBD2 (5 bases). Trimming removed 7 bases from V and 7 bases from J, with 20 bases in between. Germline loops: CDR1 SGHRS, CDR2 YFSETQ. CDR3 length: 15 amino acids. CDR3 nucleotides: TGCGCCAGCCGACTCACGAGCGGTATTGGCGGGGAGCTGTTTTTT. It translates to CASRLTSGIGGELFF. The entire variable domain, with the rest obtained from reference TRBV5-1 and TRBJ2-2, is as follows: KAGVTQTPRYLIKTRGQQVTLSCSPISGHRSVSWYQQTPGQGLQFLFEYFSETQRNKGNFPGRFSGRQFSNSRSEMNVSTLELGDSALYLCASRLTSGIGGELFFGEGSRLTVL.

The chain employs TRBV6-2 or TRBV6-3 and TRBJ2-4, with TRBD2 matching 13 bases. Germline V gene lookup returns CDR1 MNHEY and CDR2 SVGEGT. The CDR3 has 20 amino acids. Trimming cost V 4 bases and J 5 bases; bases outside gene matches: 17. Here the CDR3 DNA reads TGTGCCAGCAGTTCACTAGCGGGAGGGTTCCCTGACCCCTTTGAAAACATTCAGTACTTC. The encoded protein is CASSSLAGGFPDPFENIQYF.

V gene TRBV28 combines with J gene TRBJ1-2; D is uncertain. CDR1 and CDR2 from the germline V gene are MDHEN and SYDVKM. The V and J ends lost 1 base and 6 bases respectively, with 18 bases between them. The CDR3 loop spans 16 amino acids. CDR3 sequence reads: CASSLFSRITPNGYTF. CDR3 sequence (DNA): TGTGCCAGCAGTTTATTCAGCCGCATAACCCCTAATGGCTACACCTTC.

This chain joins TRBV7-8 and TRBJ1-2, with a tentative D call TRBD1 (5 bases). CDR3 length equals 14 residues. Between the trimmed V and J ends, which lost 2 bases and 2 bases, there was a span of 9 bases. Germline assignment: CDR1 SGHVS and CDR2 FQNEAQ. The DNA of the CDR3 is TGTGCCAGCAGCTTATTTAGGGACAACTATGGCTACACCTTC. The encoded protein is CASSLFRDNYGYTF.

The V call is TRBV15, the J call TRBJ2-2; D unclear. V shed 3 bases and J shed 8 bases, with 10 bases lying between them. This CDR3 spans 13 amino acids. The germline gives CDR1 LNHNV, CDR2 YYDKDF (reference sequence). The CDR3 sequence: CATSRKYAGELFF. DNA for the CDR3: TGTGCCACCAGCAGGAAGTACGCTGGGGAGCTGTTTTTT.

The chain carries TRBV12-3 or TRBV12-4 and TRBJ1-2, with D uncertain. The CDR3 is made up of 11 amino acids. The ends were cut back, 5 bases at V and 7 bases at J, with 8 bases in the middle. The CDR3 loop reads CASSRNLGYTF. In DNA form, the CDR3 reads TGTGCCAGCAGTCGGAACCTTGGCTACACCTTC.

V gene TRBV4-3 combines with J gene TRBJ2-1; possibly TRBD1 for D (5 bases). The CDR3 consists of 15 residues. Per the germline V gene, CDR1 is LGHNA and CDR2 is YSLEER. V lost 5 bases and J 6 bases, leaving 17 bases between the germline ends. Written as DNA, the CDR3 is TGCGCCAGCAGCTCCCGGGCTATTAGGGGCAATGAGCAGTTCTTC. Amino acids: CASSSRAIRGNEQFF.

CDR3 sequence (DNA): TGTGCCAGCTCACCACAAGAATCGGGGGAGCAGTACGTC. This codes for CASSPQESGEQYV. The rearrangement joins TRBV18 to TRBJ2-7, with TRBD2 as a possible D gene (5 bases). CDR1 is KGHSH, CDR2 LQKENI, per germline. The V end was cut by 1 base, the J end by 7 bases, with 11 bases between. The CDR3 is 13 residues long.

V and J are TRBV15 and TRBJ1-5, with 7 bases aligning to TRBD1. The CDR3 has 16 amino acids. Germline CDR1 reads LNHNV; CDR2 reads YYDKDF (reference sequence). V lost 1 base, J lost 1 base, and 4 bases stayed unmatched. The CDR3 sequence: CATSRGDRSSNQPQHF. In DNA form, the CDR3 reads TGTGCCACCAGCAGAGGGGACAGATCGAGCAATCAGCCCCAGCATTTT.

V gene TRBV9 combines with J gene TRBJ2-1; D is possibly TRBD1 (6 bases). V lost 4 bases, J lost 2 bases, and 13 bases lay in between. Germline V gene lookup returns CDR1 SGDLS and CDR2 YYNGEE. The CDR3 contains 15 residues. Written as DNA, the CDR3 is TGTGCCAGCAGCAATGGACAGTCCCCCTACAATGAGCAGTTCTTC. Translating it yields CASSNGQSPYNEQFF.

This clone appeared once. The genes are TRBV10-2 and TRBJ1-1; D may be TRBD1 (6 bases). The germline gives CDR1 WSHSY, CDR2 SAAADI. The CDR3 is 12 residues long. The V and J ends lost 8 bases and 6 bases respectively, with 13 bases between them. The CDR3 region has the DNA TGCGCCAGCGGCGAGACAGGCGCTGAAGCTTTCTTT. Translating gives CASGETGAEAFF.

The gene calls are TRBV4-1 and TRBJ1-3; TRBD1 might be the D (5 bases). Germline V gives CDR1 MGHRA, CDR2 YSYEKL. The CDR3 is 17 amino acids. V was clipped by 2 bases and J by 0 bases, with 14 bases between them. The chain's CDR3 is CASSQHQGLSSGNTIYF. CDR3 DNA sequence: TGCGCCAGCAGCCAACATCAGGGACTTAGCTCTGGAAACACCATATATTTT.

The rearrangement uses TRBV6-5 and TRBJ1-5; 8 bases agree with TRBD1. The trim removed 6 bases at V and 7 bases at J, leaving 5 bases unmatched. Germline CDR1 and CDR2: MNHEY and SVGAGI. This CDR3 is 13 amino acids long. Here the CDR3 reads CASSPTGAQPQHF. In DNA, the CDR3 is TGTGCCAGCAGCCCGACAGGGGCGCAGCCCCAGCATTTT.

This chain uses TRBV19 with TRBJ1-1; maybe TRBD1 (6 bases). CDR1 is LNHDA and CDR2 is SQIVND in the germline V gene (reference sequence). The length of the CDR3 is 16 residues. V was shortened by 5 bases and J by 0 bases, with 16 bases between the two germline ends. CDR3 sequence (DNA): TGTGCCAGTAGTGTTGGGGGCCGTCTTGTGAACACTGAAGCTTTCTTT. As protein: CASSVGGRLVNTEAFF.

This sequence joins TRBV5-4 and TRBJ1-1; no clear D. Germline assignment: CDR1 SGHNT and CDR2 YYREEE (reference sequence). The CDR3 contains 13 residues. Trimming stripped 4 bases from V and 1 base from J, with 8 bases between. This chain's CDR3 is CASSPGGNTEAFF. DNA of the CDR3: TGTGCCAGCAGCCCGGGAGGGAACACTGAAGCTTTCTTT. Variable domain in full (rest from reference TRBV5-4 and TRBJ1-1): ETGVTQSPTHLIKTRGQQVTLRCSSQSGHNTVSWYQQALGQGPQFIFQYYREEENGRGNFPPRFSGLQFPNYSSELNVNALELDDSALYLCASSPGGNTEAFFGQGTRLTVV.

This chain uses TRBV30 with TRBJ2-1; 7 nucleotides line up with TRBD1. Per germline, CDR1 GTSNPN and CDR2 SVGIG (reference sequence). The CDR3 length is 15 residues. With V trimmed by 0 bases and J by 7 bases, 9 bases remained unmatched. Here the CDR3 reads CAWSVRQGRSNEQFF. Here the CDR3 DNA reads TGTGCCTGGAGTGTCCGACAGGGAAGGTCGAATGAGCAGTTCTTC.

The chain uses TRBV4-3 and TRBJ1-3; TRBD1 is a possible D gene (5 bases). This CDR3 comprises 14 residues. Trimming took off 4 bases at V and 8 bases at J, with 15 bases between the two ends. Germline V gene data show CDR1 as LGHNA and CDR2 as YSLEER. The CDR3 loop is CASSRGEIGYTIYF. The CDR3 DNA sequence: TGCGCCAGCAGCCGAGGGGAGATAGGGTACACCATATATTTT.

The CDR3 sequence is CASSLVTEGGETQYF. In nucleotides, the CDR3 is TGTGCCAGCAGCTTGGTGACCGAGGGAGGGGAGACCCAGTACTTC. The V call is TRBV7-9, the J call TRBJ2-5; 7 bases are a match to TRBD2. Germline values: CDR1 SEHNR, CDR2 FQNEAQ (reference sequence). This CDR3 contains 15 residues. Germline trimming cut 3 bases from V and 5 bases from J; bases unmatched to any gene: 9.

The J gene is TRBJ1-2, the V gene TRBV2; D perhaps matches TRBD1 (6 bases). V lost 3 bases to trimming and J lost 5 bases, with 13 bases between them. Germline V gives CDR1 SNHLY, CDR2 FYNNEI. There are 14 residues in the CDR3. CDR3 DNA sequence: TGTGCCAGCAGTGATCAAGGACAGAGATATGGCTACACCTTC. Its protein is CASSDQGQRYGYTF.

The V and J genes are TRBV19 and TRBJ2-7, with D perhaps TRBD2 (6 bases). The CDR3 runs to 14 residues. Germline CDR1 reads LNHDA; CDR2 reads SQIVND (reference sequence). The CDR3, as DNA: TGTGCCAGTAGAGACCTCACACGTGGGGAGCGGGCTAGCGTC. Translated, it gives CASRDLTRGERASV.

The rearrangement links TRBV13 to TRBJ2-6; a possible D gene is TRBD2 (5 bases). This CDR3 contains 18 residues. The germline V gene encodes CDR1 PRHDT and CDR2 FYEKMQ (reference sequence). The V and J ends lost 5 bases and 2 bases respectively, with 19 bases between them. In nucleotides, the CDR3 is TGTGCCAGCAGCACCCGCGAGGGTGAGCTCCCTGGGGCCAACGTCCTGACTTTC. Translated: CASSTREGELPGANVLTF. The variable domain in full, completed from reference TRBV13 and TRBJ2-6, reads AAGVIQSPRHLIKEKRETATLKCYPIPRHDTVYWYQQGPGQDPQFLISFYEKMQSDKGSIPDRFSAQQFSDYHSELNMSSLELGDSALYFCASSTREGELPGANVLTFGAGSRLTVL.

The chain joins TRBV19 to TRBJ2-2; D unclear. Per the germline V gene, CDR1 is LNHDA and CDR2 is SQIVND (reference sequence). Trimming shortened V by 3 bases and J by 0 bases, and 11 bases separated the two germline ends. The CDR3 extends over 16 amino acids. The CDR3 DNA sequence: TGTGCCAGTAGTATGTGGGGAATACCGAACACCGGGGAGCTGTTTTTT. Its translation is CASSMWGIPNTGELFF.

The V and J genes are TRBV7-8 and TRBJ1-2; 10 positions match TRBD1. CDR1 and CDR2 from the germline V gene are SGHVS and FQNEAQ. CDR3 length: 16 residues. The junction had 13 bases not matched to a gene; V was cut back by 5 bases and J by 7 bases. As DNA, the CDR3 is TGTGCCAGCAGCCCATGGACAGGGGGAATAATCGGTGGCTACACCTTC. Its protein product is CASSPWTGGIIGGYTF.

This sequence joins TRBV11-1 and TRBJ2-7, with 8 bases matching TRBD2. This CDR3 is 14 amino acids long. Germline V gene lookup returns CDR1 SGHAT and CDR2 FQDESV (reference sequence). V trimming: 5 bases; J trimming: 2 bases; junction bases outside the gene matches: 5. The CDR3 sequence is CASSGSGSAYEQYF. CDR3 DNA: TGTGCCAGCAGCGGGAGCGGGAGCGCCTACGAGCAGTACTTC.

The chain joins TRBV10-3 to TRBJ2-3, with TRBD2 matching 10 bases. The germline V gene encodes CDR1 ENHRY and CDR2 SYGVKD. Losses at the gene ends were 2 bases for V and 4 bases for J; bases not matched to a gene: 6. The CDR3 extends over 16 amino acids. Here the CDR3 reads CAISEVGAGGADTQYF. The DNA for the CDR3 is TGTGCCATCAGTGAGGTCGGAGCGGGAGGGGCAGATACGCAGTATTTT.

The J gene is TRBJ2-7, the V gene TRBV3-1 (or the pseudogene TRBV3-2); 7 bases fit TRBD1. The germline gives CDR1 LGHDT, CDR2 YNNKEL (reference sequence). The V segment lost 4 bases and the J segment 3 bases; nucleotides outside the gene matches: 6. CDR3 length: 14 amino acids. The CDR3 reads CASSLGQWLYEQYF. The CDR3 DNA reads TGTGCCAGCAGCCTGGGACAGTGGCTCTACGAGCAGTACTTC.

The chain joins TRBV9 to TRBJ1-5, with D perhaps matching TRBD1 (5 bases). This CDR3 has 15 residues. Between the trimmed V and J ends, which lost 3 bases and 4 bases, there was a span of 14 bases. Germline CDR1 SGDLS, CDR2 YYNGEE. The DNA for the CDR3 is TGTGCCAGCAGCGGCTTGGGACGTTTGAATCAGCCCCAGCATTTT. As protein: CASSGLGRLNQPQHF.